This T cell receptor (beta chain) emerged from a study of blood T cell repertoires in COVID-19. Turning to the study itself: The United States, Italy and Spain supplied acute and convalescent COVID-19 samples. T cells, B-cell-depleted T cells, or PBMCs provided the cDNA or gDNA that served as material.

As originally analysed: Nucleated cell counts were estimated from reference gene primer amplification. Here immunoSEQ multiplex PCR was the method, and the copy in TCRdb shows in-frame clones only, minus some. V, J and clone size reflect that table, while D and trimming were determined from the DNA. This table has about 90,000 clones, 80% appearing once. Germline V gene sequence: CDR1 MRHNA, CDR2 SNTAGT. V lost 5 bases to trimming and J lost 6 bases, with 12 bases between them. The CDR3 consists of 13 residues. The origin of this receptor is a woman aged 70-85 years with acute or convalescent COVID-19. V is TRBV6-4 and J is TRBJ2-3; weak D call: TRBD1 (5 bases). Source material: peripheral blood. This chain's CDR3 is CASSPDSADTQYF. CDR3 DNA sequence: TGTGCCAGCAGTCCTGACAGCGCGGATACGCAGTATTTT.